One sample yielded the 23 T cell receptor beta chains listed below, sequenced in a study of cytomegalovirus exposure and HLA in healthy donors. PCR used 60 Vbeta primers and 13 Jbeta primers. Assay: immunoSEQ multiplex PCR; the TCRdb copy retains only in-frame clones and omits some. The table records tens of thousands of clones, about four fifths of them present only once. The sample taken for sequencing was PBMCs. These receptors were taken from a woman between 25 and 40 years old in good health and CMV-seronegative.

The chain has TRBV29-1 and TRBJ1-2; 7 bases line up with TRBD1. This CDR3 contains 14 residues. The junction had 10 bases not matched to a gene; V was cut back by 1 base and J by 8 bases. Germline CDR1 is SQVTM and CDR2 is ANQGSEA. The CDR3 is CSVEALQGFRGYTF. The DNA of the CDR3 is TGCAGCGTTGAAGCGCTACAGGGGTTTCGGGGCTACACCTTC.

The rearrangement uses TRBV28 and TRBJ1-3, with D possibly matching TRBD1 (5 bases). The V gene lost 4 bases and the J gene lost 5 bases, with 12 bases spanning the gap. The germline V gene has CDR1 MDHEN and CDR2 SYDVKM. The CDR3 sequence is 14 residues long. This CDR3 reads CASSYQGQRNTIYF. The CDR3 region has the DNA TGTGCCAGCAGTTACCAGGGCCAAAGAAACACCATATATTTT. The full variable domain, in which reference TRBV28 and TRBJ1-3 provide the parts outside the CDR3, is DVKVTQSSRYLVKRTGEKVFLECVQDMDHENMFWYRQDPGLGLRLIYFSYDVKMKEKGDIPEGYSVSREKKERFSLILESASTNQTSMYLCASSYQGQRNTIYFGEGSWLTVV.

The rearrangement links TRBV7-6 to TRBJ2-1; 8 bases fit TRBD2. Per the germline V gene, CDR1 is SGHVS and CDR2 is FNYEAQ. CDR3 size: 18 residues. The trim removed 3 bases at V and 4 bases at J, leaving 14 bases unmatched. In DNA, the CDR3 is TGTGCCAGCAGCTTCCCAAACCGGGGGACTAGGGCATACAATGAGCAGTTCTTC. As protein: CASSFPNRGTRAYNEQFF.

The chain carries TRBV10-3 and TRBJ2-1; 13 bases fit TRBD2. V gave up 0 bases and J gave up 9 bases; unmatched junction bases: 5. Germline V gene lookup returns CDR1 ENHRY and CDR2 SYGVKD. The CDR3 has 16 amino acids. The CDR3 reads CAISESGTSGAGEQFF. CDR3 sequence (DNA): TGTGCCATCAGTGAGTCAGGGACTAGCGGGGCCGGTGAGCAGTTCTTC.

The gene calls are TRBV4-1 and TRBJ1-5; D unresolved. Trimming pared 1 base from V and 7 bases from J, leaving 14 bases between. CDR1 is MGHRA, CDR2 YSYEKL, per germline. CDR3 size: 15 residues. The CDR3, as DNA: TGCGCCAGCAGCCAAGCCGGGGTCTTTAGACAGCCCCAGCATTTT. Translating it yields CASSQAGVFRQPQHF.

The chain combines TRBV10-3 with TRBJ2-5; no clear D. The CDR3 loop spans 14 amino acids. Germline V gene lookup returns CDR1 ENHRY and CDR2 SYGVKD. Trimming pared 0 bases from V and 3 bases from J, leaving 8 bases between. The DNA of the CDR3 is TGTGCCATCAGTGAGTCGTCACAGAAAGAGACCCAGTACTTC. This gives the protein CAISESSQKETQYF.

This chain links TRBV19 with TRBJ2-5; 8 positions agree with TRBD2. The CDR3 consists of 14 residues. Per the germline V gene, CDR1 is LNHDA and CDR2 is SQIVND (reference sequence). J was trimmed by 4 bases and V by 7 bases; bases with no gene match: 8. In DNA form, the CDR3 reads TGTGCCAGTATGACCAGCGGGAGAGGAGAGACCCAGTACTTC. Translated: CASMTSGRGETQYF.

This clone was recorded once. In DNA form, the CDR3 reads TGTGCCAGCAGTCCGAAGTTGTGGGGGCTGGCTCAGCCCCAGCATTTT. As protein: CASSPKLWGLAQPQHF. This rearrangement joins TRBV28 to TRBJ1-5; maybe TRBD1 (6 bases). Germline CDR1 MDHEN, CDR2 SYDVKM. This CDR3 comprises 16 residues. Trimming took off 5 bases at V and 6 bases at J, with 20 bases between the two ends.

The V call is TRBV6-6, the J call TRBJ1-1, with 8 bases identical to TRBD1. The CDR3 is 15 residues long. In germline, CDR1 is MNHNY, CDR2 SVGAGI (reference sequence). Trimming removed 6 bases from V and 3 bases from J; junction bases left unmatched: 9. CDR3: CASRIPRGPDTEAFF. CDR3 in DNA: TGTGCCAGCAGGATACCCAGGGGGCCGGACACTGAAGCTTTCTTT.

In this sample, this clone turned up once. V is TRBV28 and J is TRBJ2-1; 11 bases map to TRBD2. V trimming: 7 bases; J trimming: 8 bases; junction bases outside the gene matches: 10. Germline CDR1 MDHEN, CDR2 SYDVKM. CDR3 size: 15 residues. CDR3 protein: CASTAPSGRSHEQFF. CDR3 DNA sequence: TGTGCCAGCACTGCCCCTAGCGGGAGGAGCCATGAGCAGTTCTTC.

There are a few counts of this clone. The CDR3 region has the DNA TGTGCCAGCAGTTACACTAGCCTTCGCGTCACTGAGCAGTTCTTC. Amino acids: CASSYTSLRVTEQFF. V and J are TRBV6-5 and TRBJ2-1; D might be TRBD2 (6 bases). V was cut by 2 bases and J by 9 bases, with 17 bases left in between. CDR3 length: 15 amino acids. The germline V gene has CDR1 MNHEY and CDR2 SVGAGI.

As DNA, the CDR3 is TGCAGCGTTCGCCTGACCTTAGCGGGAGGAAATTCCTACGAGCAGTACTTC. This codes for CSVRLTLAGGNSYEQYF. The V and J genes are TRBV29-1 and TRBJ2-5, with 10 bases fitting TRBD2. The tail of the sequence fits TRBJ2-7 better, so the J call may be wrong. CDR3 length: 17 amino acids. In germline, CDR1 is SQVTM, CDR2 ANQGSEA.

J is TRBJ2-2 and V is TRBV6-1; 12 positions agree with TRBD2. This CDR3 has 18 residues. The germline gives CDR1 MNHNS, CDR2 SASEGT. The junction had 11 bases not matched to a gene; V was cut back by 1 base and J by 8 bases. CDR3 nucleotide sequence: TGTGCCAGCAGTGAAGTTATACGGACTAGCGGGAACCAGGGGGAGCTGTTTTTT. This sequence encodes CASSEVIRTSGNQGELFF.

This clone was observed a handful of times. This sequence joins TRBV28 and TRBJ1-5; D ambiguous. Per the germline V gene, CDR1 is MDHEN and CDR2 is SYDVKM. V was shortened by 4 bases and J by 3 bases, with 13 bases between the two germline ends. The CDR3 has 15 amino acids. CDR3 amino acids: CASSSRLRTNQPQHF. The CDR3 DNA follows: TGTGCCAGCAGTTCCCGCCTCAGAACCAATCAGCCCCAGCATTTT. The full variable domain, with the rest looked up from reference TRBV28 and TRBJ1-5, is DVKVTQSSRYLVKRTGEKVFLECVQDMDHENMFWYRQDPGLGLRLIYFSYDVKMKEKGDIPEGYSVSREKKERFSLILESASTNQTSMYLCASSSRLRTNQPQHFGDGTRLSIL.

The V and J genes are TRBV7-2 and TRBJ2-7; D is ambiguous. Germline V gene data show CDR1 as SGHTA and CDR2 as FQGNSA. There are 13 residues in the CDR3. V was shortened by 4 bases and J by 2 bases, with 9 bases between the two germline ends. CDR3 protein: CASSSPLTYEQYF. CDR3 coding DNA: TGTGCCAGCAGCTCCCCTCTTACCTACGAGCAGTACTTC.

The sample holds a few counts of this clone. This chain links TRBV18 with TRBJ2-1, with D possibly matching TRBD2 (6 bases). The CDR3 sequence is 16 residues long. The germline CDR1 and CDR2 sequences are KGHSH and LQKENI. The V and J ends lost 5 bases and 9 bases respectively, with 23 bases between them. The CDR3: CASSAIGTPPRGEQFF. The CDR3 DNA reads TGTGCCAGCTCAGCTATCGGGACTCCTCCTCGAGGTGAGCAGTTCTTC.

CDR3 region: CASSPPSSSGYNEQFF. The CDR3 DNA sequence: TGTGCCAGCTCACCACCGTCTTCTAGCGGCTACAATGAGCAGTTCTTC. V is TRBV18 and J is TRBJ2-1; TRBD2 matches 7 bases. The length of the CDR3 is 16 residues. CDR1 is KGHSH and CDR2 is LQKENI in the germline V gene. With V trimmed by 0 bases and J by 3 bases, 5 bases remained unmatched.

The genes are TRBV30 and TRBJ1-1; TRBD1 might be the D (5 bases). Germline CDR1 reads GTSNPN; CDR2 reads SVGIG (reference sequence). This CDR3 has 12 residues. Trimming took off 8 bases at V and 4 bases at J, with 14 bases between the two ends. CDR3 residues: CARIRGTTEAFF. The CDR3 DNA reads TGTGCCCGAATAAGGGGAACCACTGAAGCTTTCTTT. Drawing the rest from reference TRBV30 and TRBJ1-1, the complete variable domain is SQTIHQWPATLVQPVGSPLSLECTVEGTSNPNLYWYRQAAGRGLQLLFYSVGIGQISSEVPQNLSASRPQDRQFILSSKKLLLSDSGFYLCARIRGTTEAFFGQGTRLTVV.

In its sample, this clone was seen once. This rearrangement joins TRBV5-8 to TRBJ2-7; 7 positions match TRBD2. Per the germline V gene, CDR1 is SGHTS and CDR2 is YDEGEE. The V segment lost 1 base and the J segment 3 bases; nucleotides outside the gene matches: 13. The CDR3 covers 17 residues. CDR3: CASSLILGGDHHYEQYF. The DNA of the CDR3 is TGTGCCAGCAGCTTGATATTGGGGGGGGACCATCACTACGAGCAGTACTTC. Variable domain in full (rest from reference TRBV5-8 and TRBJ2-7): EAGVTQSPTHLIKTRGQQATLRCSPISGHTSVYWYQQALGLGLQFLLWYDEGEERNRGNFPPRFSGRQFPNYSSELNVNALELEDSALYLCASSLILGGDHHYEQYFGPGTRLTVT.

V is TRBV7-5 and J is TRBJ2-1; TRBD1 is taken as the D call from the table, unchecked against the DNA. TRBV7-5 is a recognized pseudogene. The CDR3 is 10 amino acids. In nucleotides, the CDR3 is TGTGCCAGAAGCTTAAGGGGCCCGTTCTTC. Its protein product is CARSLRGPFF.

V gene TRBV14 combines with J gene TRBJ1-2; unclear D gene. V lost 6 bases and J 6 bases, leaving 14 bases between the germline ends. There are 13 residues in the CDR3. CDR1 is SGHDN and CDR2 is FVKESK in the germline V gene. The CDR3: CASSRDITNGYTF. Here the CDR3 DNA reads TGTGCCAGCAGTCGCGACATTACGAATGGCTACACCTTC.

This chain connects TRBV18 to TRBJ2-5; 12 bases map to TRBD1. The J call may be in error: the DNA end matches TRBJ2-7 better. CDR3 size: 13 residues. The germline gives CDR1 KGHSH, CDR2 LQKENI. The CDR3 DNA follows: TGTGCCAGCTCTGGGACAGGGGGCGACGAGCAGTACTTC. It yields the protein CASSGTGGDEQYF.

This clone showed up just a few times. The V gene is TRBV18, the J gene TRBJ2-7, with 11 bases lining up with TRBD2. After removal of 0 bases from V and 0 bases from J, the junction contained 1 base not matched to a gene. The CDR3 length is 16 residues. Germline V CDR1 and CDR2: KGHSH, LQKENI. The CDR3 DNA sequence: TGTGCCAGCTCACCACCTAGCGGGAGGGCCTCCTACGAGCAGTACTTC. It specifies CASSPPSGRASYEQYF.